This is a list of T cell receptor beta chains from one sample in a study of blood T cell repertoires in COVID-19. Data came from immunoSEQ multiplex PCR; TCRdb stores just in-frame clones and leaves some out. The sample yields over 250,000 clones, under 95% seen once. The specimen was PBMCs or T cells enriched from blood (not recorded which). Receptors originate from a man aged 55 to 70 who had recovered from COVID-19. Each CDR3 is given with its conserved first and last residue. Each record gives: J gene, clone size, D gene, V gene, CDR3 protein, CDR3 DNA. A D gene is named only where the DNA matches it firmly. A clone size is listed for some rows: how often the clone was seen (once, few, many), or a class if it is expanded.

TRBJ2-3 once NA TRBV24-1 CATSDFGGTVTDTQYF TGTGCCACCAGTGATTTTGGCGGGACGGTCACAGATACGCAGTATTTT
TRBJ2-7 NA TRBD1 TRBV5-1 CASSLGGQGTYEQYF TGCGCCAGCAGCTTGGGAGGACAGGGGACCTACGAGCAGTACTTC
TRBJ2-2 NA TRBD1 TRBV19 CASSISGTGGSGELFF TGTGCCAGTAGTATCTCTGGGACAGGGGGCTCCGGGGAGCTGTTTTTT
TRBJ1-5 NA NA TRBV15 CATSRSRLSNQPQHF TGTGCCACCAGCAGGTCGCGACTTAGCAATCAGCCCCAGCATTTT
TRBJ2-3 NA TRBD2 TRBV27 CASSLGTSGSADTQYF TGTGCCAGCAGTCTCGGGACTAGCGGGAGCGCAGATACGCAGTATTTT
TRBJ2-3 NA TRBD2 TRBV6-6 CASSYPASGKDTQYF TGTGCCAGCAGTTACCCGGCTAGCGGGAAAGATACGCAGTATTTT
TRBJ2-1 NA NA TRBV3-1/TRBV3-2 CASSHLPHPGAPSYNEQFF TGTGCCAGCAGCCATCTTCCCCATCCAGGGGCGCCCTCCTACAATGAGCAGTTCTTC
TRBJ1-5 NA NA TRBV27 CASAPGSGVPQHF TGTGCCAGTGCCCCAGGGTCCGGCGTGCCCCAGCATTTT
TRBJ1-2 NA TRBD1 TRBV2 CANRDRGEYGYTF TGTGCCAACCGGGACAGGGGAGAGTATGGCTACACCTTC
TRBJ2-5 NA NA TRBV21-1 CASSKARGGPSGSFGETQYF TGTGCCAGCAGCAAAGCGAGAGGGGGGCCTAGCGGGTCTTTCGGGGAGACCCAGTACTTC